A single sample gave rise to the 32 T cell receptor beta chains below, sequenced in a study of OX40 agonist ivuxolimab in advanced cancers. Data came from immunoSEQ multiplex PCR; TCRdb stores just in-frame clones and leaves some out. The sample consists of some 44,000 clones, 75% to 90% of them appearing once. Sequences were derived from CD4+ or CD8+ T cells sorted from blood, sampled in a trial of the OX40 agonist ivuxolimab. These receptors were obtained from an adult with an advanced solid tumor such as melanoma, head and neck, liver or kidney cancer.

This clone was seen just once. The rearrangement uses TRBV9 and TRBJ2-5, with TRBD1 identical over 9 bases. Germline V gives CDR1 SGDLS, CDR2 YYNGEE. V trimming: 6 bases; J trimming: 3 bases; junction bases outside the gene matches: 3. This CDR3 region has 13 residues. The CDR3 nucleotides are TGTGCCAGCAATCGGGACAGGGAAGAGACCCAGTACTTC. This gives the protein CASNRDREETQYF.

The chain carries TRBV19 and TRBJ1-3, with D possibly being TRBD1 (5 bases). The V and J ends lost 5 bases and 5 bases respectively, with 13 bases between them. Germline assignment: CDR1 LNHDA and CDR2 SQIVND (reference sequence). The CDR3 is 14 residues long. The CDR3 DNA reads TGTGCCAGTAGTGCCCAGGGATCTCGAAACACCATATATTTT. Amino acid sequence: CASSAQGSRNTIYF.

V gene TRBV9 combines with J gene TRBJ1-3; TRBD1 agrees at 10 bases. CDR3 size: 16 residues. Germline assignment: CDR1 SGDLS and CDR2 YYNGEE. Losses at the gene ends were 4 bases for V and 1 base for J; bases not matched to a gene: 5. For the CDR3, the DNA is TGTGCCAGCAGCCAGGGACAGGGGAGATCTGGAAACACCATATATTTT. Translating it yields CASSQGQGRSGNTIYF.

The rearrangement links TRBV18 to TRBJ1-1, with D possibly matching TRBD1 (6 bases). Trimming pared 2 bases from V and 10 bases from J, leaving 20 bases between. Germline V gene data show CDR1 as KGHSH and CDR2 as LQKENI. CDR3 length equals 15 residues. The CDR3 loop is CASSPNRDTSSGAFF. CDR3 DNA sequence: TGTGCCAGCTCACCAAATCGGGACACCTCCTCGGGAGCTTTCTTT.

This clone was seen a few times. The chain carries TRBV14 and TRBJ2-1; 13 bases line up with TRBD2. CDR3 length equals 17 residues. V shed 0 bases and J 9 bases; nucleotides not matched to a gene: 8. Per the germline V gene, CDR1 is SGHDN and CDR2 is FVKESK. CDR3: CASSQDTGLAGVGEQFF. For the CDR3, the DNA is TGTGCCAGCAGCCAAGATACCGGACTAGCGGGAGTTGGTGAGCAGTTCTTC. Looking up the rest from reference TRBV14 and TRBJ2-1 gives the full variable domain: EAGVTQFPSHSVIEKGQTVTLRCDPISGHDNLYWYRRVMGKEIKFLLHFVKESKQDESGMPNNRFLAERTGGTYSTLKVQPAELEDSGVYFCASSQDTGLAGVGEQFFGPGTRLTVL.

The chain has TRBV11-2 and TRBJ2-1; 7 nucleotides align to TRBD1. The CDR3 has 14 amino acids. Germline V CDR1 and CDR2: SGHAT, FQNNGV. J was trimmed by 10 bases and V by 5 bases; bases with no gene match: 11. CDR3 loop: CASSPGLTQGEQFF. The CDR3 coding sequence is TGTGCCAGCAGCCCAGGACTGACACAGGGGGAGCAGTTCTTC.

The rearrangement joins TRBV15 to TRBJ2-2; TRBD2 agrees at 10 bases. Trimming cost V 5 bases and J 7 bases; bases outside gene matches: 4. CDR1 is LNHNV, CDR2 YYDKDF, per germline (reference sequence). The CDR3 has 14 amino acids. As DNA, the CDR3 is TGTGCCACCAGCGGGCCTAGCGGGAGCGGGGAGCTGTTTTTT. Translating gives CATSGPSGSGELFF.

J is TRBJ2-1 and V is TRBV11-2, with a weak D call TRBD1 (5 bases). CDR3 length: 15 residues. Trimming took 1 base from V and 6 from J, leaving 13 bases between them. The germline CDR1 and CDR2 sequences are SGHAT and FQNNGV. CDR3 residues: CASSLGPRAFNEQFF. The CDR3 nucleotides are TGTGCCAGCAGCTTAGGTCCCAGGGCGTTCAATGAGCAGTTCTTC.

V and J are TRBV6-5 and TRBJ2-5; TRBD1 might be the D (5 bases). Germline CDR1 is MNHEY and CDR2 is SVGAGI. Between the trimmed V and J ends, which lost 4 bases and 2 bases, there was a span of 17 bases. This CDR3 contains 16 residues. CDR3 coding DNA: TGTGCCAGCAGTTTAGGAGCTTCTGGGGCTCAAGAGACCCAGTACTTC. This codes for CASSLGASGAQETQYF.

The V call is TRBV10-1, the J call TRBJ2-3; 8 bases map to TRBD2. Unmatched junction bases numbered 6, after V lost 2 bases and J lost 5 bases. There are 15 residues in the CDR3. Germline CDR1 and CDR2: WNHNN and SYGVQD (reference sequence). Here the CDR3 reads CASSETTGGRDTQYF. For the CDR3, the DNA is TGCGCCAGCAGTGAGACTACGGGAGGGCGAGATACGCAGTATTTT.

This sequence joins TRBV19 and TRBJ1-1; 7 positions agree with TRBD1. CDR1 LNHDA and CDR2 SQIVND come from the germline V gene (reference sequence). CDR3 length: 13 amino acids. The CDR3 loop is CATNRGLNTEAFF. Written as DNA, the CDR3 is TGTGCGACTAACAGGGGATTGAACACTGAAGCTTTCTTT. Filled out from reference TRBV19 and TRBJ1-1, the complete variable domain reads DGGITQSPKYLFRKEGQNVTLSCEQNLNHDAMYWYRQDPGQGLRLIYYSQIVNDFQKGDIAEGYSVSREKKESFPLTVTSAQKNPTAFYLCATNRGLNTEAFFGQGTRLTVV.

V gene TRBV19 combines with J gene TRBJ2-1; no clear D gene. CDR1 LNHDA and CDR2 SQIVND come from the germline V gene (reference sequence). Trimming removed 3 bases from V and 0 bases from J, with 12 bases in between. This CDR3 contains 16 residues. CDR3 nucleotide sequence: TGTGCCAGTAGTATCGAAAAAGCAGACTCCTACAATGAGCAGTTCTTC. Protein: CASSIEKADSYNEQFF. The whole variable domain, remainder taken from reference TRBV19 and TRBJ2-1, is DGGITQSPKYLFRKEGQNVTLSCEQNLNHDAMYWYRQDPGQGLRLIYYSQIVNDFQKGDIAEGYSVSREKKESFPLTVTSAQKNPTAFYLCASSIEKADSYNEQFFGPGTRLTVL.

The CDR3 sequence: CAISVLGNEQYF. In DNA form, the CDR3 reads TGTGCCATCAGTGTGTTAGGGAACGAGCAGTACTTC. This chain joins TRBV10-3 and TRBJ2-7; unclear D gene. The V end was cut by 4 bases, the J end by 5 bases, with 9 bases between. The length of the CDR3 is 12 residues. Germline CDR1 reads ENHRY; CDR2 reads SYGVKD.

V gene TRBV6-5 combines with J gene TRBJ1-5; tentatively, D is TRBD1 (6 bases). This CDR3 has 13 amino acids. The V gene's germline CDR1 is MNHEY and CDR2 SVGAGI. Trimming stripped 5 bases from V and 6 bases from J, with 11 bases between. DNA of the CDR3: TGTGCCAGCAGTCGACAGGAGGGTCAGCCCCAGCATTTT. Its translation: CASSRQEGQPQHF.

This clone was counted a single time. The J gene is TRBJ1-2, the V gene TRBV7-9; a weak D match, TRBD1 (5 bases). The V and J ends lost 0 bases and 4 bases respectively, with 6 bases between them. Germline assignment: CDR1 SEHNR and CDR2 FQNEAQ (reference sequence). This CDR3 comprises 13 residues. The CDR3 sequence is CASSLAGTYGYTF. For the CDR3, the DNA is TGTGCCAGCAGCTTAGCAGGGACCTATGGCTACACCTTC.

The gene calls are TRBV6-5 and TRBJ2-7; 11 bases line up with TRBD2. Germline values: CDR1 MNHEY, CDR2 SVGAGI. This CDR3 is 15 amino acids long. V was clipped by 4 bases and J by 1 base; unmatched bases: 3. CDR3 protein: CASSWLAGGSYEQYF. The CDR3, as DNA: TGTGCCAGCAGTTGGCTAGCGGGAGGTTCCTACGAGCAGTACTTC.

This chain links TRBV5-1 with TRBJ1-5; D uncertain. The CDR3 sequence is 15 residues long. The V end was cut by 6 bases, the J end by 4 bases, with 17 bases between. In germline, CDR1 is SGHRS, CDR2 YFSETQ. In nucleotides, the CDR3 is TGCGCCAGCATCCGTAGAAAGGGCATAAATCAGCCCCAGCATTTT. It translates to CASIRRKGINQPQHF.

The gene calls are TRBV5-4 and TRBJ2-7; 12 positions match TRBD2. V shed 3 bases, J shed 5 bases, and the junction held 9 bases outside the gene matches. This CDR3 is 16 amino acids long. Germline CDR1 is SGHNT and CDR2 is YYREEE (reference sequence). The CDR3, as DNA: TGTGCCAGCAGCTCCGGACTAGCGGGATACGCGGACGAGCAGTACTTC. It translates to CASSSGLAGYADEQYF.

The V call is TRBV27, the J call TRBJ1-1; TRBD1 is a possible D gene (5 bases). Trimming removed 5 bases from V and 1 base from J, with 17 bases in between. The germline CDR1 and CDR2 sequences are MNHEY and SMNVEV (reference sequence). The CDR3 covers 16 residues. CDR3 nucleotides: TGTGCCAGCAGTCAAACTGGGGGACGCAGGAACACTGAAGCTTTCTTT. Protein sequence: CASSQTGGRRNTEAFF.

This clone was counted a single time. The rearrangement joins TRBV18 to TRBJ2-2, with D unresolved. V lost 2 bases to trimming and J lost 6 bases, with 4 bases between them. Germline CDR1 KGHSH, CDR2 LQKENI. The CDR3 consists of 12 residues. CDR3 nucleotides: TGTGCCAGCTCACCATCTGCCGGGGAGCTGTTTTTT. Translation gives CASSPSAGELFF.

DNA of the CDR3: TGTGCCAGCAGTCCTTTTAAGTTCCCGCAAGAGACCCAGTACTTC. Its translation is CASSPFKFPQETQYF. The chain carries TRBV28 and TRBJ2-5; D gene ambiguous. This CDR3 has 15 amino acids. V dropped 5 bases and J dropped 2 bases, with 15 bases sitting between them. Per the germline V gene, CDR1 is MDHEN and CDR2 is SYDVKM.

The CDR3 nucleotides read TGTGCCAGCAGGGCAGCGAGCTCCTATAATTCACCCCTCCACTTT. Translating gives CASRAASSYNSPLHF. This rearrangement joins TRBV2 to TRBJ1-6, with no clear D. This CDR3 region has 15 residues. The V end lost 6 bases, the J end lost 0 bases, and 9 bases lay between the germline ends. Per germline, CDR1 SNHLY and CDR2 FYNNEI.

This clone was seen only a few times. This chain uses TRBV7-9 with TRBJ1-1; D is undetermined. CDR1 and CDR2 from the germline V gene are SEHNR and FQNEAQ (reference sequence). Trimming removed 3 bases at V and 2 bases at J, with 4 bases between. The CDR3 extends over 12 amino acids. This chain's CDR3 is CASSFANTEAFF. The CDR3 DNA reads TGTGCCAGCAGCTTCGCCAACACTGAAGCTTTCTTT.

The CDR3 DNA follows: TGTGCCAGCAGTGACGGCATTACTGATGGCTACACCTTC. This gives the protein CASSDGITDGYTF. The gene calls are TRBV6-4 and TRBJ1-2; D gene ambiguous. Germline lookup yields CDR1 MRHNA and CDR2 SNTAGT. The CDR3 is 13 amino acids. V was pared by 2 bases and J by 6 bases, with 10 bases between.

The chain combines TRBV18 with TRBJ2-1; TRBD1 matches at 8 bases. The V gene end was trimmed by 6 bases and the J gene end by 7 bases; junction bases not matched to a gene: 8. The CDR3 contains 14 residues. Germline-derived CDR1 and CDR2 are KGHSH and LQKENI. The CDR3 DNA is TGTGCCAGCTCCCTCGGACAGGGTTGGAATGAGCAGTTCTTC. It yields the protein CASSLGQGWNEQFF. The complete variable domain, with remaining parts taken from reference TRBV18 and TRBJ2-1, reads NAGVMQNPRHLVRRRGQEARLRCSPMKGHSHVYWYRQLPEEGLKFMVYLQKENIIDESGMPKERFSAEFPKEGPSILRIQQVVRGDSAAYFCASSLGQGWNEQFFGPGTRLTVL.

The rearrangement joins TRBV4-3 to TRBJ2-3; weak D call: TRBD1 (7 bases). This CDR3 is 16 amino acids long. The germline CDR1 and CDR2 sequences are LGHNA and YSLEER. The V and J ends lost 0 bases and 2 bases respectively, with 12 bases between them. This chain's CDR3 is CASSQEAGGFTDTQYF. The CDR3 coding sequence is TGCGCCAGCAGCCAAGAGGCAGGGGGGTTCACAGATACGCAGTATTTT.

The chain combines TRBV7-9 with TRBJ1-2; D gene unclear. This CDR3 is built from 14 residues. The V end was cut by 5 bases, the J end by 5 bases, with 15 bases between. Germline CDR1 and CDR2: SEHNR and FQNEAQ (reference sequence). For the CDR3, the DNA is TGTGCCAGCAGCCCCTCATCGGTGGCGTATGGCTACACCTTC. Amino acids: CASSPSSVAYGYTF.

The V call is TRBV27, the J call TRBJ1-1; D not certain. This CDR3 comprises 15 residues. Per the germline V gene, CDR1 is MNHEY and CDR2 is SMNVEV (reference sequence). Trimming shortened V by 6 bases and J by 0 bases, and 14 bases separated the two germline ends. CDR3 bases: TGTGCCAGCAGCTTTAAAGGATGGGTGAACACTGAAGCTTTCTTT. Protein: CASSFKGWVNTEAFF.

The chain joins TRBV5-1 to TRBJ2-3; D might be TRBD2 (6 bases). The length of the CDR3 is 16 residues. CDR1 SGHRS and CDR2 YFSETQ come from the germline V gene. The V end lost 0 bases, the J end lost 2 bases, and 13 bases lay between the germline ends. CDR3 coding DNA: TGCGCCAGCAGCTTGGGATTAGGCGGGGCCACAGATACGCAGTATTTT. This codes for CASSLGLGGATDTQYF.

The V and J genes are TRBV11-2 and TRBJ2-1, with 7 bases that match TRBD2. With 4 bases clipped from V and 2 bases from J, the junction kept 11 bases outside the gene matches. From germline, CDR1 is SGHAT and CDR2 FQNNGV. The CDR3 loop spans 17 amino acids. The CDR3 sequence is CASSSYGAGITYNEQFF. The CDR3 region has the DNA TGTGCCAGCAGCTCATACGGAGCGGGGATAACCTACAATGAGCAGTTCTTC.

In DNA form, the CDR3 reads TGTGCCTGGAGTCCCGGGACAGTTAGCAATCAGCCCCAGCATTTT. It translates to CAWSPGTVSNQPQHF. The chain is built from TRBV30 and TRBJ1-5, with 7 bases aligning to TRBD1. V shed 2 bases, J shed 0 bases, and the junction held 4 bases outside the gene matches. Per the germline V gene, CDR1 is GTSNPN and CDR2 is SVGIG (reference sequence). The CDR3 extends over 15 amino acids. Together with reference TRBV30 and TRBJ1-5, the CDR3 gives the full variable domain: SQTIHQWPATLVQPVGSPLSLECTVEGTSNPNLYWYRQAAGRGLQLLFYSVGIGQISSEVPQNLSASRPQDRQFILSSKKLLLSDSGFYLCAWSPGTVSNQPQHFGDGTRLSIL.

This chain joins TRBV6-1 and TRBJ1-1; 7 bases are shared with TRBD1. V was pared by 8 bases and J by 0 bases, with 9 bases of the junction left unmatched. The length of the CDR3 is 15 residues. Germline assignment: CDR1 MNHNS and CDR2 SASEGT. The CDR3 sequence: CASYYPGTVNTEAFF. The CDR3 DNA is TGTGCCAGCTACTACCCCGGGACAGTGAACACTGAAGCTTTCTTT.